These T cell receptor beta chains were read from a single sample in a study of early T cells in non-severe SARS-CoV-2 infection. TCRdb called the 5' RACE reads again in MiXCR, with one record for every CDR3 protein. Here the sample spans 60,000 to 75,000 distinct CDR3 sequences, 12% being singletons. The sequenced material came from whole blood. These receptors were collected from an adult who was a healthcare worker with PCR-confirmed SARS-CoV-2 infection or an uninfected control (not recorded which). Each CDR3 is given with its conserved first and last residue. D genes are given only for firm matches. Size is stated for part of the rows, as once, few or many counts, or as a class when the clone is expanded.

J	V	D	size	CDR3	DNA
TRBJ2-7	TRBV20-1	TRBD2	few	CSARDRLGLAGEAYF	TGCAGTGCTAGAGATCGACTAGGACTAGCGGGAGAAGCATACTTC
TRBJ2-7	TRBV7-2	NA	NA	CASSLASFTYEQYF	TGTGCCAGCAGCTTAGCCTCCTTTACCTACGAGCAGTACTTC
TRBJ1-1	TRBV12-3/TRBV12-4	TRBD1	many	CASSFGTGGTEAFF	TGTGCCAGCAGTTTCGGGACAGGGGGCACTGAAGCTTTCTTT
TRBJ2-4	TRBV19	TRBD1	few	CASSLLGTGNIQYF	TGTGCCAGTAGTTTACTAGGGACAGGGAACATTCAGTACTTC
TRBJ2-2	TRBV29-1	NA	many	CSVHTTGNSRELFF	TGCAGCGTGCACACCACAGGGAATTCGAGGGAGCTGTTTTTT
TRBJ2-7	TRBV20-1	TRBD1	NA	CSARFRQGGHEQYF	TGCAGTGCTAGATTTCGACAGGGTGGCCACGAGCAGTACTTC
TRBJ1-1	TRBV29-1	NA	NA	CSVEVPGMNTEAFF	TGCAGCGTTGAAGTTCCAGGGATGAACACTGAAGCTTTCTTT
TRBJ1-2	TRBV6-2/TRBV6-3	NA	NA	CASSYHVSGGYTF	TGTGCCAGCAGCTATCACGTTTCGGGGGGCTACACCTTC
TRBJ2-5	TRBV14	NA	many	CASSQVRETQYF	TGTGCCAGCAGCCAAGTACGAGAGACCCAGTACTTC
TRBJ2-5	TRBV20-1	TRBD2	NA	CSARDVAGGPLETQYF	TGCAGTGCTAGAGACGTAGCGGGGGGCCCTCTTGAGACCCAGTACTTC
TRBJ1-1	TRBV5-6	NA	NA	CASSLGWMAFF	TGTGCCAGCAGTCTTGGGTGGATGGCTTTCTTT
TRBJ2-1	TRBV24-1	NA	many	CATSALVRSEQFF	TGTGCCACCAGTGCCTTGGTTCGGTCTGAGCAGTTCTTC
TRBJ2-1	TRBV9	NA	NA	CASSVVTVTYNEQFF	TGTGCCAGCAGCGTAGTGACAGTAACTTACAATGAGCAGTTCTTC
TRBJ1-1	TRBV15	NA	NA	CATSRETGGTEAFF	TGTGCCACCAGCAGAGAGACGGGGGGCACTGAAGCTTTCTTT
TRBJ2-4	TRBV18	TRBD1	many	CASSVGQLLAKNIQYF	TGTGCCAGCTCGGTGGGACAGCTCCTAGCCAAAAACATTCAGTACTTC
TRBJ2-3	TRBV29-1	NA	NA	CSVEADLTDTQYF	TGCAGCGTTGAGGCGGATCTCACAGATACGCAGTATTTT
TRBJ2-7	TRBV5-1	TRBD2	NA	CASSSTSGGHSYEQYF	TGCGCCAGCAGCAGTACTAGCGGGGGGCACTCCTACGAGCAGTACTTC
TRBJ2-5	TRBV12-3/TRBV12-4	NA	NA	CASSVQGALQETQYF	TGTGCCAGCAGTGTTCAGGGCGCACTCCAAGAGACCCAGTACTTC
TRBJ2-7	TRBV5-1	TRBD2	NA	CASSHASGGAYEQYF	TGCGCCAGCAGCCATGCTAGCGGGGGGGCGTACGAGCAGTACTTC
TRBJ1-2	TRBV7-9	NA	many	CASSLAGQELYGYTF	TGTGCCAGCAGCTTAGCAGGGCAGGAGCTCTATGGCTACACCTTC
TRBJ1-2	TRBV7-8	NA	many	CASIPGGAEGRTYGYTF	TGTGCCAGCATCCCCGGGGGGGCCGAGGGGAGGACCTATGGCTACACCTTC
TRBJ2-1	TRBV4-3	NA	many	CASSQAGWDEQFF	TGCGCCAGCAGCCAGGCGGGGTGGGATGAGCAGTTCTTC
TRBJ1-4	TRBV2	NA	NA	CASTRSGINEKMFF	TGTGCCAGCACTAGATCAGGGATTAATGAAAAAATGTTTTTT
TRBJ2-1	TRBV6-4	TRBD1	medium-sized	CASSDGTGGNEQFF	TGTGCCAGCAGTGACGGGACAGGGGGCAATGAGCAGTTCTTC
TRBJ2-2	TRBV7-2	NA	many	CASSFVTGINTGELFF	TGTGCCAGCAGCTTCGTTACAGGGATAAACACCGGGGAGCTGTTTTTT
TRBJ1-4	TRBV20-1	TRBD1	NA	CSATPGGDEKLFF	TGCAGTGCTACCCCAGGGGGAGATGAAAAACTGTTTTTT
TRBJ2-1	TRBV11-2	NA	many	CASSLDFSRAYNEQFF	TGTGCCAGCAGCTTAGACTTTAGCCGGGCCTACAATGAGCAGTTCTTC
TRBJ2-3	TRBV21-1	NA	NA	CASSNGTSGDTQYF	TGTGCCAGCAGCAACGGGACTAGCGGAGATACGCAGTATTTT
TRBJ1-1	TRBV20-1	NA	few	CSARRGMNTEAFF	TGCAGTGCCAGGCGGGGCATGAACACTGAAGCTTTCTTT
TRBJ2-1	TRBV7-8	TRBD2	NA	CASSKAGGPPSSYNEQFF	TGTGCCAGCAGCAAAGCGGGGGGCCCACCAAGCTCCTACAATGAGCAGTTCTTC
TRBJ2-1	TRBV4-1	TRBD2	few	CASSQEGLSGRKSSYNEQFF	TGCGCCAGCAGCCAAGAGGGGCTTAGCGGGAGGAAATCCTCCTACAATGAGCAGTTCTTC
TRBJ2-5	TRBV6-6	NA	few	CASSHKGQTQYF	TGTGCCAGCAGTCACAAGGGACAGACCCAGTACTTC
TRBJ2-5	TRBV29-1	NA	few	CSVEVRETQYF	TGCAGCGTTGAAGTTAGGGAGACCCAGTACTTC
TRBJ2-5	TRBV25-1	NA	many	CASSESAGQAQYF	TGTGCCAGCAGTGAATCGGCCGGCCAGGCCCAGTACTTC
TRBJ2-7	TRBV7-2	TRBD2	NA	CASSSSGSRREQYF	TGTGCCAGCAGCTCTAGCGGGAGTCGTAGGGAGCAGTACTTC
TRBJ2-1	TRBV29-1	NA	NA	CSVEDLRGAVDEQFF	TGCAGCGTTGAAGATCTGAGGGGCGCCGTTGATGAGCAGTTCTTC
TRBJ2-2	TRBV7-9	NA	NA	CASSYDGTGELFF	TGTGCCAGCAGCTATGACGGCACCGGGGAGCTGTTTTTT
TRBJ2-7	TRBV24-1	NA	NA	CATSGTESYEQYF	TGTGCCACCAGTGGTACGGAGTCCTACGAGCAGTACTTC
TRBJ2-2	TRBV29-1	TRBD1	few	CSGRTGRNGELFF	TGCAGCGGACGGACAGGGAGGAACGGGGAGCTGTTTTTT
TRBJ2-2	TRBV29-1	TRBD2	many	CSVDGLAGGELFF	TGCAGCGTTGACGGTCTAGCGGGCGGGGAGCTGTTTTTT
TRBJ2-1	TRBV7-2	NA	NA	CASRWYEGSGHNEQFF	TGTGCCAGCAGGTGGTATGAGGGAAGCGGGCACAATGAGCAGTTCTTC
TRBJ2-1	TRBV5-1	NA	NA	CASSLARLTYNEQFF	TGCGCCAGCAGCTTGGCTCGGCTAACCTACAATGAGCAGTTCTTC
TRBJ2-2	TRBV7-9	NA	many	CASSPGRGTGELFF	TGTGCCAGCAGCCCGGGTCGAGGCACCGGGGAGCTGTTTTTT
TRBJ1-1	TRBV19	NA	few	CASSMAGVNTEAFF	TGTGCCAGTAGTATGGCAGGGGTGAACACTGAAGCTTTCTTT
TRBJ2-1	TRBV7-9	NA	NA	CASSLGGPAMFF	TGTGCCAGCAGCTTAGGGGGCCCGGCAATGTTCTTC
TRBJ1-1	TRBV18	TRBD1	few	CASSPAQGALNTEAFF	TGTGCCAGCTCACCTGCACAGGGGGCATTGAACACTGAAGCTTTCTTT
TRBJ2-7	TRBV9	NA	few	CASSADGYEQYF	TGTGCCAGCAGCGCTGATGGGTACGAGCAGTACTTC
TRBJ2-5	TRBV7-2	NA	few	CASSLWFRAQETQYF	TGTGCCAGCAGCTTGTGGTTCAGGGCCCAAGAGACCCAGTACTTC
TRBJ2-4	TRBV28	NA	NA	CASSYPGIAKNIQYF	TGTGCCAGCAGTTACCCCGGGATAGCCAAAAACATTCAGTACTTC
TRBJ2-2	TRBV6-4	NA	many	CASSSLPGVATGELFF	TGTGCCAGCAGTAGCCTCCCCGGGGTCGCCACCGGGGAGCTGTTTTTT
TRBJ2-6	TRBV14	NA	many	CASSQGTAGANVLTF	TGTGCCAGCAGCCAAGGAACAGCTGGGGCCAACGTCCTGACTTTC
TRBJ1-4	TRBV12-3/TRBV12-4	NA	many	CASSPSRARGEKLFF	TGTGCCAGCAGTCCCAGTCGGGCCCGGGGGGAAAAACTGTTTTTT
TRBJ2-1	TRBV29-1	NA	NA	CSVETIHEQFF	TGCAGCGTTGAGACTATCCATGAGCAGTTCTTC
TRBJ2-2	TRBV30	TRBD1	NA	CAWRPPGQAITGELFF	TGTGCCTGGAGACCCCCGGGACAGGCTATCACCGGGGAGCTGTTTTTT
TRBJ1-2	TRBV29-1	NA	NA	CSVEARGYGYTF	TGCAGCGTTGAAGCGCGCGGGTATGGCTACACCTTC